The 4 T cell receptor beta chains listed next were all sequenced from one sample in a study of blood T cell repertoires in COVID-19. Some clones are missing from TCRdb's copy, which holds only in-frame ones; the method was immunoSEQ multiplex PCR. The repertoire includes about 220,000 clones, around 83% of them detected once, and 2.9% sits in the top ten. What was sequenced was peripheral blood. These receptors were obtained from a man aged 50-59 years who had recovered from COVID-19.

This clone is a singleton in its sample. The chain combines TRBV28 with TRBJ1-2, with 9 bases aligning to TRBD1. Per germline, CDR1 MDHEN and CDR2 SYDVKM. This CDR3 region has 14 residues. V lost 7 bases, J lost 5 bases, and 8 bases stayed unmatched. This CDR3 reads CASITQGAEYGYTF. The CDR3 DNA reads TGTGCCAGCATCACACAGGGGGCGGAGTATGGCTACACCTTC.

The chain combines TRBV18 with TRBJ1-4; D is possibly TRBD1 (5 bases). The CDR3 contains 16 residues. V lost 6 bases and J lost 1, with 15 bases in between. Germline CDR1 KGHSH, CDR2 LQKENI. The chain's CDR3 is CASSLSSGLTNEKLFF. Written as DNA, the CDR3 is TGTGCCAGCTCCCTCTCGTCAGGGTTAACTAATGAAAAACTGTTTTTT.

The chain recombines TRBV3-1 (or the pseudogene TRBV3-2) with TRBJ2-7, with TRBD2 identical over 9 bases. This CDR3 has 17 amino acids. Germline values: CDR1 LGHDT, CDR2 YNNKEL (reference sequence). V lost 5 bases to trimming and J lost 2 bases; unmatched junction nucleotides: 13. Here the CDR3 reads CASSFRGGASGAYEQYF. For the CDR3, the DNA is TGTGCCAGCAGCTTTAGAGGGGGGGCTAGCGGGGCCTACGAGCAGTACTTC.

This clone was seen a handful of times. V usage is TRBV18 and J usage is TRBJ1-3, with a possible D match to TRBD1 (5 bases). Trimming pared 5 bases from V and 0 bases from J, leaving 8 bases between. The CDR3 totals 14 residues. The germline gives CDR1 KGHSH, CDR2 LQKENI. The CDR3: CASSGAISGNTIYF. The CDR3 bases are TGTGCCAGCTCAGGGGCGATCTCTGGAAACACCATATATTTT.